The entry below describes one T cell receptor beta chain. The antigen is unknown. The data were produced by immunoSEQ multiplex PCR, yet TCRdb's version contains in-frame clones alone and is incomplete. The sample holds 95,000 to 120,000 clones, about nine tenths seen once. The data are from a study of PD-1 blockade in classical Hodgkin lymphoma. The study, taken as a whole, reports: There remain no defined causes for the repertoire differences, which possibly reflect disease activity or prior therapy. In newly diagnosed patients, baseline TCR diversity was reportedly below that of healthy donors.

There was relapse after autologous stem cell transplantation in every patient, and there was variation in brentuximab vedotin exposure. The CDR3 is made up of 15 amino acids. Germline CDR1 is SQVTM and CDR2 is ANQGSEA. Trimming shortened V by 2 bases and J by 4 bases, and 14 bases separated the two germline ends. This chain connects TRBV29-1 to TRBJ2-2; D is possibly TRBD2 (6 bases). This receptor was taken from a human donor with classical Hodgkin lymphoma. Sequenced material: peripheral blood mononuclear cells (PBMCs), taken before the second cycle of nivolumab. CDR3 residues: CSVETEGFGTGELFF. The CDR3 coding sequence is TGCAGCGTTGAAACGGAGGGTTTCGGCACCGGGGAGCTGTTTTTT.